Detailed here is one T cell receptor (beta chain). This CDR3 contains 13 residues. Trimming stripped 3 bases from V and 1 base from J, with 7 bases between. Per germline, CDR1 MDHEN and CDR2 SYDVKM. This record belongs to a study of blood T cell repertoires in COVID-19. Background on the study: Both acute and convalescent COVID-19 samples were obtained from the United States, Italy and Spain. T cells, B-cell-depleted T cells, or PBMCs supplied cDNA or gDNA.

Original handling: By means of reference gene primer amplification, nucleated cell counts were estimated. Clones were sequenced by immunoSEQ multiplex PCR, and TCRdb holds only the in-frame ones, with some missing. V, J and clone size derive from that table, while D and trimming were established from the DNA sequence. The data contain about 34,000 clones, over 90% of them seen just once; the ten biggest clones take up under 6.5%. This rearrangement joins TRBV28 to TRBJ2-7; D gene unclear. This sequence originates from a human donor in a cohort sampled during active COVID-19. The material sequenced was peripheral blood. The DNA for the CDR3 is TGTGCCAGCAGTTTTAGCCCTTCCTACGAGCAGTACTTC. Residues: CASSFSPSYEQYF.